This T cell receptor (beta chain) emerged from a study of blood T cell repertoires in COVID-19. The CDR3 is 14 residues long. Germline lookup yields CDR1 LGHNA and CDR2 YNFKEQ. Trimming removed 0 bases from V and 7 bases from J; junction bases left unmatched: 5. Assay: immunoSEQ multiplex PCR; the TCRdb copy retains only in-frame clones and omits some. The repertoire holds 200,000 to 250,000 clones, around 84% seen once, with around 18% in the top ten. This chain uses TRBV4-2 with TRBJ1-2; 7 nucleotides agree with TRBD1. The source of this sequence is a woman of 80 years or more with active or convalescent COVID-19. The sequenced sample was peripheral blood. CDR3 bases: TGTGCCAGCAGCCAAGATAACAGGGGCGGTGGCTACACCTTC. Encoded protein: CASSQDNRGGGYTF.